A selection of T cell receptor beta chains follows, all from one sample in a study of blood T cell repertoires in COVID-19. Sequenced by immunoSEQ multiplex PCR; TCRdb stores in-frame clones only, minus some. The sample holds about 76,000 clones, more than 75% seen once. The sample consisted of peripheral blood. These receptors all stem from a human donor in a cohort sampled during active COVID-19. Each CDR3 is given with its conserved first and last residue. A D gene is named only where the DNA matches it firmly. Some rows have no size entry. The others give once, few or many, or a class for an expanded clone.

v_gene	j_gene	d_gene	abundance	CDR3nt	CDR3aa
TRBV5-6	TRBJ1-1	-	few	TGTGCCAGCAGCTTGAGTACAGTCACTGAAGCTTTCTTT	CASSLSTVTEAFF
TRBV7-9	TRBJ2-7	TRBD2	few	TGTGCCAGCAGCTTAGCGCGGGGACTAGCGGGAGCGGAGCAGTACTTC	CASSLARGLAGAEQYF
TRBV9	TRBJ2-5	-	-	TGTGCCAGCAGCGTGGGAGGTCACCAAGAGACCCAGTACTTC	CASSVGGHQETQYF
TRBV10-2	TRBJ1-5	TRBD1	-	TGCGCCAGCAGTGATACAGGGGATCGGAATCAGCCCCAGCATTTT	CASSDTGDRNQPQHF
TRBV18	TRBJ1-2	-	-	TGTGCCAGCTCACCAACGCAGCCTAAATCGGGCTATGGCTACACCTTC	CASSPTQPKSGYGYTF
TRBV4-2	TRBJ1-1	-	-	TGTGCCAGCAGCCAACCAGGGTATCCAGAAGCTTTCTTT	CASSQPGYPEAFF
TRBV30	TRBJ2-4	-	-	TGTGCCTGGAGAGACACAGGCCCACGGACGGATCTTTTAAACATTCAGTACTTC	CAWRDTGPRTDLLNIQYF
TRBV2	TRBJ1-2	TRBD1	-	TGTGCCAGCAGTCCATACAGGGGCCCTAACTATGGCTACACCTTC	CASSPYRGPNYGYTF
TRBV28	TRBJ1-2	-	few	TGTGCCAGCAGTTTAGGACAGTATGGCTACACCTTC	CASSLGQYGYTF
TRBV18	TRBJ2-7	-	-	TGTGCCAGCTCTCCCGGACAGTCCTACGAGCAGTACTTC	CASSPGQSYEQYF
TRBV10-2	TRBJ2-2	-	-	TGCGCCAGCAGTGGGTCTTACGGGGAGCTGTTTTTT	CASSGSYGELFF
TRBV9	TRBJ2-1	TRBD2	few	TGTGCCAGCAGCGTAGAATCGCGGGAGCGGTCCTACAATGAGCAGTTCTTC	CASSVESRERSYNEQFF
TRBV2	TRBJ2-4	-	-	TGTGCCAGCAGTGCCGGGGCTCCAGGGGGGGCCAAAAACATTCAGTACTTC	CASSAGAPGGAKNIQYF
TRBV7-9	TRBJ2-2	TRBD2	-	TGTGCCGACGGGAGGCGCGAGAACGCGAACACCGGGGAGCTGTTTTTT	CADGRRENANTGELFF
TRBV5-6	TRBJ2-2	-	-	TGTGCCAGCACCCCGAAGGGCAGGGGACAAGCATCGACCGGGGAGCTGTTTTTT	CASTPKGRGQASTGELFF
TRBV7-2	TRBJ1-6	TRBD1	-	TGTGCCAGCAGCTTAGTTTCGACAGGGGGGAATAATTCACCCCTCCACTTT	CASSLVSTGGNNSPLHF
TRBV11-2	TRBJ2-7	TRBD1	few	TGTGCCAGCAGCTTACGGGGACAGGGGATCTACGAGCAGTACTTC	CASSLRGQGIYEQYF
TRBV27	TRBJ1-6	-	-	TGTGCCAGCAGTTTACTCCGGACAGTAAGCTCCTATAATTCACCCCTCCACTTT	CASSLLRTVSSYNSPLHF
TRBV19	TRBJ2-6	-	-	TGTGCCACCAGGGTTTCTGGGGCCAACGTCCTGACTTTC	CATRVSGANVLTF
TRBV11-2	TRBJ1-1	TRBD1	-	TGTGCCAGCAGCTTAGCGCAGGGGGTGTCGGTTTTTTTGGGAGCTTTCTTT	CASSLAQGVSVFLGAFF
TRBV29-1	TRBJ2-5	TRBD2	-	TGCAGCGTTGGAGCGGGAGGGCACGAGACCCAGTACTTC	CSVGAGGHETQYF
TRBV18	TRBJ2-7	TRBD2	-	TGTGCCAGCTCACCCTCCGGACTAGCGGACAGTTACGAGCAGTACTTC	CASSPSGLADSYEQYF
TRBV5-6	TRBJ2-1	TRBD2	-	TGTGCCAGCAGCTTAAGGACTAGAGTCGGGGAGCAGTTCTTC	CASSLRTRVGEQFF
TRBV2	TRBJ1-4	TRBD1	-	TGTGCCAGCAGGGAGGGGGCCCATGAAAAACTGTTTTTT	CASREGAHEKLFF
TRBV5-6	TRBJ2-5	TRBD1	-	TGTGCCAGCAGCTTGGGGGCAGGGGGCTTGGAGACCCAGTACTTC	CASSLGAGGLETQYF
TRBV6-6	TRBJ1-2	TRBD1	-	TGTGCCAGCAGTTCAACGACAGGGGCGGGCTACACCTTC	CASSSTTGAGYTF
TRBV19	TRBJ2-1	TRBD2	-	TGTGCCAGTAGTCCAGGACTAGCGGGAGGGCCTGGGCATGAGCAGTTCTTC	CASSPGLAGGPGHEQFF
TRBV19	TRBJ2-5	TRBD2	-	TGTGCCAGTAGTATCCTAGCGGGGCAAGAGACCCAGTACTTC	CASSILAGQETQYF
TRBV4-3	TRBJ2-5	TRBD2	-	TGCGCCAGCAGCCAAGCGGGAGGGTGGGAAGAGACCCAGTACTTC	CASSQAGGWEETQYF
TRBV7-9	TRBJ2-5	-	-	TGTGCCAGCAGCGGGAGAGGGGAGACCCAGTACTTC	CASSGRGETQYF
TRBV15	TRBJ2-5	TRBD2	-	TGTGCCACCAGCAGGTCCGGGACTAAAGAGACCCAGTACTTC	CATSRSGTKETQYF
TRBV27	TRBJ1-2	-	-	TGTGCCAGCAGTTTAGCGGCCAGGGAAAGGAATGGCTACACCTTC	CASSLAARERNGYTF
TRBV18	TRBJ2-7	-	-	TGTGCCAGCTCACCCGCCAGGTCCTACGAGCAGTACTTC	CASSPARSYEQYF
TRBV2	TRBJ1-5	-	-	TGTGCCAGCAGTGCTTTGGCAGGGAATCAGCCCCAGCATTTT	CASSALAGNQPQHF
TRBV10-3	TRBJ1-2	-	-	TGTGCCATCCCAGCGGGCGGGATAGAGAAGAATGGCTACACCTTC	CAIPAGGIEKNGYTF
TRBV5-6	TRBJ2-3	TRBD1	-	TGTGCCAGCGGCAGGGGGCGCACAGATACGCAGTATTTT	CASGRGRTDTQYF
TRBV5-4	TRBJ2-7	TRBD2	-	TGTGCCAGCAGCTTGGCGGGGCTAGCGGGACCCGAATCATACGAGCAGTACTTC	CASSLAGLAGPESYEQYF
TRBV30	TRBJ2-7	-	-	TGTGCCTGGACCGGGACATCCTACGAGCAGTACTTC	CAWTGTSYEQYF
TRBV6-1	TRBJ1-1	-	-	TGTGCCAGCAGTGATCAAGGACAGCTGAACACTGAAGCTTTCTTT	CASSDQGQLNTEAFF
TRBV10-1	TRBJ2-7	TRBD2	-	TGCGCCAGCAGTGAGGCTAGCGGGAGATCTTACGAGCAGTACTTC	CASSEASGRSYEQYF
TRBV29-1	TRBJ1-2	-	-	TGCAGCGTTGTACGGGTTGACTATGGCTACACCTTC	CSVVRVDYGYTF
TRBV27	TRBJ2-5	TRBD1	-	TGTGCCAGCAGTTTAGAGGGGACAGGGGGAGAGACCCAGTACTTC	CASSLEGTGGETQYF
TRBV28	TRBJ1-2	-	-	TGTGCCAGCGGCCAGAAAGACTATGGCTACACCTTC	CASGQKDYGYTF
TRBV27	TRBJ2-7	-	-	TGTGCCAGCAGTTTAATGCAGGGGCTTATGTACGAGCAGTACTTC	CASSLMQGLMYEQYF
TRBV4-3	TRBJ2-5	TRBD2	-	TGCGCCAGCAGCCAAGGACTAGCGGGAGCGGGGGAGACCCAGTACTTC	CASSQGLAGAGETQYF
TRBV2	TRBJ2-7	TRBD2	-	TGTGCCAGCAGTGTACTAGCGGCAAAGCAGTACTTC	CASSVLAAKQYF
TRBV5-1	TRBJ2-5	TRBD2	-	TGCGCCAGCAGCTTGGCCGGGACTAGCGGGAGTCTGATCGGAGAGACCCAGTACTTC	CASSLAGTSGSLIGETQYF
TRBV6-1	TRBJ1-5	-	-	TGTGCCAGCAGTGAGTGGGGACTCACCGAGGTGGATCAGCCCCAGCATTTT	CASSEWGLTEVDQPQHF
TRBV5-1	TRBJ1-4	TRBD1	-	TGCGCCAGCAGCTTAGGGACAGTAGCTGAAAAACTGTTTTTT	CASSLGTVAEKLFF
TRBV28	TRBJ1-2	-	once	TGTGCCAGCAGTTTCGGCTCGGGGGGGGAGAGAAGCTATGGCTACACCTTC	CASSFGSGGERSYGYTF
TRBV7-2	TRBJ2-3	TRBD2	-	TGTGCCAGCAGCTTAGCGTACGGGGGGACGGATACGCAGTATTTT	CASSLAYGGTDTQYF
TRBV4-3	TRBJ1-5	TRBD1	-	TGCGCCAGCAGCCTCGGGACAGAGTCTGGACAGCCCCAGCATTTT	CASSLGTESGQPQHF
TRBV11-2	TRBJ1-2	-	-	TGTGCCAGCAGAAAAGACTCAGGGTCTGGCTACACCTTC	CASRKDSGSGYTF
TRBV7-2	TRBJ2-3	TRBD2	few	TGTGCCAGCAGCTTAGTTAGCGGGCTTAGCACAGATACGCAGTATTTT	CASSLVSGLSTDTQYF
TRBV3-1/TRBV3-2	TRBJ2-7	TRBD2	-	TGTGCCAGCAGCCAAGATTTGGCTAGCGGGAGTTACGAGCAGTACTTC	CASSQDLASGSYEQYF
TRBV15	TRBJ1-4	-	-	TGTGCCACCAGCAGAGATTTAGGGGTTAATGAAAAACTGTTTTTT	CATSRDLGVNEKLFF
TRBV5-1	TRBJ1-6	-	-	TGCGCCAGCACGCCCGGGGGGGTGGGCAATTCACCCCTCCACTTT	CASTPGGVGNSPLHF
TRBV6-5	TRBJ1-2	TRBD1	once	TGTGCCAGCAGTTCCCCCCGGACAGGGTCCCGGTATGGCTACACCTTC	CASSSPRTGSRYGYTF